The source of this T cell receptor (beta chain) is a study of blood T cell repertoires in COVID-19. V was shortened by 4 bases and J by 6 bases, with 20 bases between the two germline ends. This CDR3 spans 16 amino acids. Germline CDR1 is SGHNT and CDR2 is YYREEE (reference sequence). TCRdb's copy holds only in-frame clones and misses some; the assay was immunoSEQ multiplex PCR. Altogether about 230,000 clones are present, just under 90% being singletons, with the ten largest covering less than 4.5%. The clonotype originates from a woman aged 25 to 39 with acute COVID-19. The chain recombines TRBV5-4 with TRBJ2-1, with a tentative D call TRBD2 (7 bases). Material: PBMCs or T cells enriched from blood (not recorded which). The CDR3 sequence is CASSQGGGVSSNEQFF. The CDR3, as DNA: TGTGCCAGCAGCCAGGGCGGGGGCGTATCTAGCAATGAGCAGTTCTTC.